This TCR beta chain was captured in a study of immune characterization of retroperitoneal liposarcoma. TCRdb recomputed calls from the PCR reads with MiXCR, one row per CDR3 protein. The sample contains 9,900 or so distinct CDR3 sequences, around 30% of which appear only once. This clonotype was seen many times. Sequencing was carried out using tumor tissue. The receptor's source is a male donor with retroperitoneal liposarcoma.

CDR3 residues: CASSLGQGIQETQFF. The CDR3, as DNA: TGTGCCAGCAGTTTAGGACAGGGGATTCAAGAGACCCAGTTCTTC. The chain recombines TRBV12-3 or TRBV12-4 with TRBJ2-1, with 8 bases fitting TRBD1. The CDR3 covers 15 residues. J lost 13 bases, V lost 1 base, and 12 bases had no gene match.